This T cell receptor beta chain was identified in a study of blood T cell repertoires in COVID-19. CDR1 and CDR2 from the germline V gene are KGHSH and LQKENI. V dropped 4 bases and J dropped 2; count of bases not matched to a gene: 8. The CDR3 contains 17 residues. Sequencing used immunoSEQ multiplex PCR; TCRdb keeps in-frame clones, though not all of them. The sample shows more than 200,000 clones, around 84% of them seen only once. The sequence came from a man in his forties or fifties who had recovered from COVID-19. Sequencing input: PBMCs or T cells enriched from blood (not recorded which). The chain links TRBV18 to TRBJ2-6; 7 nucleotides agree with TRBD1. CDR3 bases: TGTGCCAGCTCACACACTGACAGGGTAGCTGGGGCCAACGTCCTGACTTTC. Its protein is CASSHTDRVAGANVLTF.